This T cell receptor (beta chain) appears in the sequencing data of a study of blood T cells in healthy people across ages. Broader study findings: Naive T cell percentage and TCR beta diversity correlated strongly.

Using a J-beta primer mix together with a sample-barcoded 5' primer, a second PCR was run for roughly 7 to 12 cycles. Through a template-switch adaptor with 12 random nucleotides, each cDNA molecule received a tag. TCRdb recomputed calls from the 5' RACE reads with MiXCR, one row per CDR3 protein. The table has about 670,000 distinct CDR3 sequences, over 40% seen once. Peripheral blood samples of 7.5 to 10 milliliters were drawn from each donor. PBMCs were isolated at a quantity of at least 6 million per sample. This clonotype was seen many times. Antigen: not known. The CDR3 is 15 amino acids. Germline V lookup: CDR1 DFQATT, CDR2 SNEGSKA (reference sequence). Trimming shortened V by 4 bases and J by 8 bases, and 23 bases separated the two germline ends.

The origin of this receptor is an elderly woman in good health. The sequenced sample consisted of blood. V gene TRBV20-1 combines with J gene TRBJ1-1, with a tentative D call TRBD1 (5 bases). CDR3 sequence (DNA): TGCAGTGCTAAAAAGACAGCTTTTGGCCCCACCGAAGCTTTCTTT. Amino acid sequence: CSAKKTAFGPTEAFF.